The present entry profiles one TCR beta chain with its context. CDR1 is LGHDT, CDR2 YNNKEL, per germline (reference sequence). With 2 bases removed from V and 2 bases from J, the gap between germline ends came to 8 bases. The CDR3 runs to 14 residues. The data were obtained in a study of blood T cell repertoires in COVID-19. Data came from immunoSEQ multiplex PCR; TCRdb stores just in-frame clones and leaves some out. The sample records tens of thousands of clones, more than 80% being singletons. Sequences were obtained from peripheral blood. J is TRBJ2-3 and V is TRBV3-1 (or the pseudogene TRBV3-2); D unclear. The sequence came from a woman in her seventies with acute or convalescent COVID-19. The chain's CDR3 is CASSQMANTDTQYF. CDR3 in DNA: TGTGCCAGCAGCCAAATGGCCAACACAGATACGCAGTATTTT.